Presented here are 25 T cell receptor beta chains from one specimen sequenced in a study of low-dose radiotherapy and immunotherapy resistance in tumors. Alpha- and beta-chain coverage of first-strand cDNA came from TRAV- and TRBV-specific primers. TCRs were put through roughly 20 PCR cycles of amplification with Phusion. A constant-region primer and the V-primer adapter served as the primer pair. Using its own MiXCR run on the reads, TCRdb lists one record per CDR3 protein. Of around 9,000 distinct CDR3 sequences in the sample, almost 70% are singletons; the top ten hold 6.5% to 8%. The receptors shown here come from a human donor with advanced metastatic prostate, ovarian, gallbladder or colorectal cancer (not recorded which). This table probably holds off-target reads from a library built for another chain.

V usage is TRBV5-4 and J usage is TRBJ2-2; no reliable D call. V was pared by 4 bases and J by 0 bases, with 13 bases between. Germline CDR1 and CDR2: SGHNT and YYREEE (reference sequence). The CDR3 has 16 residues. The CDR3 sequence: CASSIPTGTNTGELFF. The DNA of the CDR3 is TGTGCCAGCAGCATACCGACCGGTACGAACACCGGGGAGCTGTTTTTT.

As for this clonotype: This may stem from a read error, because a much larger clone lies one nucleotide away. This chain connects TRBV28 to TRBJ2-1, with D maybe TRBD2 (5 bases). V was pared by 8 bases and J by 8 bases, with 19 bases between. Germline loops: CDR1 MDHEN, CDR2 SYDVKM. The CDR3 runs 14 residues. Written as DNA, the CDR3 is TGTGCCAGCTTACGAGCGGAAGGGCCCGATGAGCAGTTCTTC. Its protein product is CASLRAEGPDEQFF.

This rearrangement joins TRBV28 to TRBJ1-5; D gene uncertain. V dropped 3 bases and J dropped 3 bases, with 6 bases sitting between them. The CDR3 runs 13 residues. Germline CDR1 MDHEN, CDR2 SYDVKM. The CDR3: CASSLGFNQPQHF. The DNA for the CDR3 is TGTGCCAGCAGTTTGGGGTTCAATCAGCCCCAGCATTTT.

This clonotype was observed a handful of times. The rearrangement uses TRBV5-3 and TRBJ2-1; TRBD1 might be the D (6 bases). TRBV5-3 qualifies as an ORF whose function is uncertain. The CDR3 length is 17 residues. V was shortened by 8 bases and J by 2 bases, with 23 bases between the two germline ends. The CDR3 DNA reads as TGTGCCAGCAGCCCAGTGACAGGTACGGGCCCCTACAATGAGCAGTTCTTC. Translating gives CASSPVTGTGPYNEQFF.

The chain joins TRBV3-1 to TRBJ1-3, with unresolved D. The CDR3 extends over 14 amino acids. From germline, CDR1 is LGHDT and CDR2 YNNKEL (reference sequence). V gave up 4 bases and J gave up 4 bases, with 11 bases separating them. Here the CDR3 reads CASSPTKGGNTIYF. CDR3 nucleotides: TGTGCCAGCAGCCCCACGAAGGGAGGAAACACCATATATTTT.

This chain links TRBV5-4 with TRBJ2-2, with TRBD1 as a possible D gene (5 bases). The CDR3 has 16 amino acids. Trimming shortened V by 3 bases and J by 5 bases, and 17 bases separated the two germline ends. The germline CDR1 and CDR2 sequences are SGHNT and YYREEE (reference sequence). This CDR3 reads CASSSPRKGPTGELFF. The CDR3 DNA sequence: TGTGCCAGCAGCTCCCCCCGGAAGGGGCCGACCGGGGAGCTGTTTTTT.

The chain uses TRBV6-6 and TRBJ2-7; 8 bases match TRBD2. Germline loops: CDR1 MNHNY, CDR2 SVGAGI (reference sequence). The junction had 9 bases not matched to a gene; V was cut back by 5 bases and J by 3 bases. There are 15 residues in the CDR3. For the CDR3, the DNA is TGTGCCAGCAGTGAGCCCTCCAGCGGGAGCTACGAGCAGTACTTC. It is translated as CASSEPSSGSYEQYF.

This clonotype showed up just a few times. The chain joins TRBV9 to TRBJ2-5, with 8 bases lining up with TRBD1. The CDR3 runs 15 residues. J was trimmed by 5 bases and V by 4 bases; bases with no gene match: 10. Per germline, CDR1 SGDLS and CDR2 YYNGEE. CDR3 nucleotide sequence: TGTGCCAGCAGCTCCCAGGACAGGGTTCGGGAGACCCAGTACTTC. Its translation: CASSSQDRVRETQYF.

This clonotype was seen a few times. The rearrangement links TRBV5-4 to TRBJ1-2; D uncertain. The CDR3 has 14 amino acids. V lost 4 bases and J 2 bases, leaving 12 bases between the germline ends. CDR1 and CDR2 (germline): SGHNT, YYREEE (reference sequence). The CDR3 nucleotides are TGTGCCAGCAGCCCGGGGTCCGAGAACTATGGCTACACCTTC. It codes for CASSPGSENYGYTF.

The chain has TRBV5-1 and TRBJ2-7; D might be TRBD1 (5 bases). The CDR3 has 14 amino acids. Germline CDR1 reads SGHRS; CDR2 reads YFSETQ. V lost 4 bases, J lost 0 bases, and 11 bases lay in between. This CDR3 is CASSIQQASYEQYF. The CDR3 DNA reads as TGCGCCAGCAGCATTCAACAGGCCTCCTACGAGCAGTACTTC.

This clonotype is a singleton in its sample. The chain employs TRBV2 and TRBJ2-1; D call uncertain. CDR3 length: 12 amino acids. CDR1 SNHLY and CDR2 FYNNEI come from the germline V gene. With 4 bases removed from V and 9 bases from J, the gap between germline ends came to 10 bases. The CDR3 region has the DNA TGTGCCAGCAGTGTAGACACCTCTGAGCAGTTCTTC. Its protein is CASSVDTSEQFF. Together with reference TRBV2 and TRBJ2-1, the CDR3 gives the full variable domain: EPEVTQTPSHQVTQMGQEVILRCVPISNHLYFYWYRQILGQKVEFLVSFYNNEISEKSEIFDDQFSVERPDGSNFTLKIRSTKLEDSAMYFCASSVDTSEQFFGPGTRLTVL.

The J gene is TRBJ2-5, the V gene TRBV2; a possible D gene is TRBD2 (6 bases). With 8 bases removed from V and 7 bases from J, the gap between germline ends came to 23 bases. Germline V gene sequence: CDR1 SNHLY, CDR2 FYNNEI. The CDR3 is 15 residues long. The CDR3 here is CASLGGIRTTGTQYF. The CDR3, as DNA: TGTGCCAGCCTTGGGGGGATTCGGACAACGGGGACCCAGTACTTC.

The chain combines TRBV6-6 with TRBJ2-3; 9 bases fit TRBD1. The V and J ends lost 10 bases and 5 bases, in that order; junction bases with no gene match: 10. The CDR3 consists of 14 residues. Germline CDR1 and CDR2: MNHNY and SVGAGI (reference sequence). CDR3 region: CATKTGQGVDTQYF. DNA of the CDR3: TGTGCCACCAAAACGGGACAGGGAGTAGATACGCAGTATTTT.

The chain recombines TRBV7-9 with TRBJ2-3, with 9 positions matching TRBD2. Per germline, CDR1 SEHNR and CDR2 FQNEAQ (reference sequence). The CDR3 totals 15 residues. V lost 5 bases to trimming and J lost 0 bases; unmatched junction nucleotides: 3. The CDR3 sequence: CASSETSGSTDTQYF. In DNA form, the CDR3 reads TGTGCCAGCAGCGAAACTAGCGGGAGCACAGATACGCAGTATTTT. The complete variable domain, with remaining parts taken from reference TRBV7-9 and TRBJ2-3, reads DTGVSQNPRHKITKRGQNVTFRCDPISEHNRLYWYRQTLGQGPEFLTYFQNEAQLEKSRLLSDRFSAERPKGSFSTLEIQRTEQGDSAMYLCASSETSGSTDTQYFGPGTRLTVL.

This CDR3 is CASEARREKLFF. The CDR3 DNA is TGTGCCAGCGAAGCTCGACGGGAAAAACTGTTTTTT. The chain joins TRBV5-6 to TRBJ1-4, with D hard to call. The ends were cut back, 7 bases at V and 8 bases at J, with 12 bases in the middle. The CDR3 runs to 12 residues. Germline CDR1 and CDR2: SGHDT and YYEEEE.

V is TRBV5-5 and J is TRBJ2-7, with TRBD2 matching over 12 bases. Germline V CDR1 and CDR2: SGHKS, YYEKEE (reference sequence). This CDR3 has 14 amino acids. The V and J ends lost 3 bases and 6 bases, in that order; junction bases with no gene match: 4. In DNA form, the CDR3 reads TGTGCCAGCAGCTCCCTAGCGGGGGGGGGCGAGCAGTACTTC. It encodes CASSSLAGGGEQYF.

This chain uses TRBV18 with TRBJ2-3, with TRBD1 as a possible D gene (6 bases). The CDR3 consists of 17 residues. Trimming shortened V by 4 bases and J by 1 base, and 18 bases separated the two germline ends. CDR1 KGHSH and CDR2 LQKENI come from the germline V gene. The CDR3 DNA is TGTGCCAGCTCACTACCGCGACAGGCCGGAGGCACAGATACGCAGTATTTT. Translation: CASSLPRQAGGTDTQYF.

CDR3 DNA: TGTGCCAGCAGCTTAGGTCTGGGGACCACATACGAGCAGTACTTC. Protein: CASSLGLGTTYEQYF. V and J are TRBV7-6 and TRBJ2-7; tentatively, D is TRBD1 or TRBD2 (5 bases each). Germline values: CDR1 SGHVS, CDR2 FNYEAQ. The CDR3 covers 15 residues. V lost 1 base and J 4 bases, leaving 14 bases between the germline ends.

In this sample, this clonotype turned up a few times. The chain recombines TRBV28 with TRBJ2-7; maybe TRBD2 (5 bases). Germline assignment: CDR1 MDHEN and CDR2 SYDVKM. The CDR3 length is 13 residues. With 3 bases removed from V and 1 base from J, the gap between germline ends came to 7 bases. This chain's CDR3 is CASSLGGSYEQYF. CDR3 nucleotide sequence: TGTGCCAGCAGTTTGGGCGGGTCCTACGAGCAGTACTTC. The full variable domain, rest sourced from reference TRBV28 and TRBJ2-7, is DVKVTQSSRYLVKRTGEKVFLECVQDMDHENMFWYRQDPGLGLRLIYFSYDVKMKEKGDIPEGYSVSREKKERFSLILESASTNQTSMYLCASSLGGSYEQYFGPGTRLTVT.

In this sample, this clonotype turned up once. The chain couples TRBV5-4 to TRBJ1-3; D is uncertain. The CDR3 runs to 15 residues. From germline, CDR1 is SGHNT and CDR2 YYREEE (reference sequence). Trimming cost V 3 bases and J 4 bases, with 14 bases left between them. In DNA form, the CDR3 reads TGTGCCAGCAGCTCTTATCCCTACCTGGGAAACACCATATATTTT. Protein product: CASSSYPYLGNTIYF.

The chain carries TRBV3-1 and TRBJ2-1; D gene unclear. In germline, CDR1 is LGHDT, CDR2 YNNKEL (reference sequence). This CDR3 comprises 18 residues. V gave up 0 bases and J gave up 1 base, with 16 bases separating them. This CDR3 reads CASSQDPPRLASYNEQFF. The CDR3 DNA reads TGTGCCAGCAGCCAAGACCCTCCCCGACTCGCATCCTACAATGAGCAGTTCTTC.

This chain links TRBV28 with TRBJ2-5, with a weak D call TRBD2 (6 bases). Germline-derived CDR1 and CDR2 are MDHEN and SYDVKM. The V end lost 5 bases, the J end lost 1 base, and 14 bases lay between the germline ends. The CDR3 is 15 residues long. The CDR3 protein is CASSPGAGLQETQYF. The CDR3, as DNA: TGTGCCAGCAGTCCCGGCGCGGGGCTCCAAGAGACCCAGTACTTC.

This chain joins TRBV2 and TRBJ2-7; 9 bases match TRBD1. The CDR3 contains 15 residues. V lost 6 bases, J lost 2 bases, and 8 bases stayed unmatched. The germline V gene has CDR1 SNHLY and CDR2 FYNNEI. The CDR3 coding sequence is TGTGCCAGCAGCCCCGATCGACAGGGGGCCTACGAGCAGTACTTC. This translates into CASSPDRQGAYEQYF.

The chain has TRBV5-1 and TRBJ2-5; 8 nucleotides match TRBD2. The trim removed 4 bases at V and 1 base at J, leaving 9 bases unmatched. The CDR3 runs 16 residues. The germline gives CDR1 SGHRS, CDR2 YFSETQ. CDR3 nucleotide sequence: TGCGCCAGCAGCCAATCCCTAGCGGGTGGCCAAGAGACCCAGTACTTC. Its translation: CASSQSLAGGQETQYF. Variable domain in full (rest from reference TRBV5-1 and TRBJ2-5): KAGVTQTPRYLIKTRGQQVTLSCSPISGHRSVSWYQQTPGQGLQFLFEYFSETQRNKGNFPGRFSGRQFSNSRSEMNVSTLELGDSALYLCASSQSLAGGQETQYFGPGTRLLVL.

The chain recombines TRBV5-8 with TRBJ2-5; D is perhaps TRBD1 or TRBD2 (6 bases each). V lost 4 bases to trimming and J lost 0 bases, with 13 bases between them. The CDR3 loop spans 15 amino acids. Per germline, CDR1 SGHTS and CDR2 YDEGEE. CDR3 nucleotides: TGTGCCAGCAGCCGGGGGCAGGAGTACCAAGAGACCCAGTACTTC. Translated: CASSRGQEYQETQYF.